The next 21 T cell receptor beta chains were all read from a single sample in a study of vaccination and CD4 T cells after COVID-19. From the PCR reads, TCRdb called clonotypes with MiXCR, one entry per CDR3 protein. The sample records 25,000 to 30,000 distinct CDR3 sequences, 45% to 65% being singletons. Time point here: late sampling 161 to 241 days after vaccination in a few convalescent patients. The sequencing used CD4+ T cells from blood, collected about 7 months after SARS-CoV-2 vaccination. Source of these receptors: a human donor who had recovered from COVID-19.

J is TRBJ2-3 and V is TRBV9; no clear D gene. CDR3 length: 15 amino acids. The germline CDR1 and CDR2 sequences are SGDLS and YYNGEE. Trimming removed 0 bases at V and 0 bases at J, with 8 bases between. The CDR3 protein is CASSVVGRSTDTQYF. DNA of the CDR3: TGTGCCAGCAGCGTAGTAGGACGGAGCACAGATACGCAGTATTTT.

The chain employs TRBV7-9 and TRBJ2-7; no clear D gene. The CDR3 consists of 12 residues. With 2 bases removed from V and 5 bases from J, the gap between germline ends came to 7 bases. Germline assignment: CDR1 SEHNR and CDR2 FQNEAQ (reference sequence). The DNA for the CDR3 is TGTGCCAGCAGCTTATCCGTCGACGAGCAGTACTTC. Encoded protein: CASSLSVDEQYF.

CDR3 nucleotide sequence: TGCGCCAGCAGCCCCGAAGGGGGGCTAGCGGAGAATGAGCAGTTCTTC. Translated: CASSPEGGLAENEQFF. J is TRBJ2-1 and V is TRBV4-3; TRBD2 is a possible D gene (7 bases). V lost 4 bases to trimming and J lost 7 bases, with 20 bases between them. Germline assignment: CDR1 LGHNA and CDR2 YSLEER. CDR3 length equals 16 residues.

This clonotype has a handful of counts. V usage is TRBV7-9 and J usage is TRBJ2-5, with TRBD2 as a possible D gene (6 bases). The CDR3 length is 14 residues. From germline, CDR1 is SEHNR and CDR2 FQNEAQ (reference sequence). V gave up 7 bases and J gave up 2 bases, with 14 bases separating them. The CDR3 coding sequence is TGTGCCAGCAACGTCGGGGGAGGACAAGAGACCCAGTACTTC. Protein sequence: CASNVGGGQETQYF.

This clonotype was picked up a small number of times. The chain employs TRBV19 and TRBJ1-2; 9 bases are shared with TRBD1. This CDR3 contains 16 residues. J lost 1 base, V lost 4 bases, and 7 bases had no gene match. The germline V gene encodes CDR1 LNHDA and CDR2 SQIVND (reference sequence). The CDR3 spells CASSRPGTGNNYGYTF. The DNA for the CDR3 is TGTGCCAGTAGTAGGCCGGGGACAGGGAATAACTATGGCTACACCTTC.

The chain uses TRBV19 and TRBJ1-2; TRBD1 matches 7 bases. V trimming: 6 bases; J trimming: 4 bases; junction bases outside the gene matches: 11. Looked up from germline, CDR1 is LNHDA and CDR2 is SQIVND (reference sequence). The CDR3 consists of 15 residues. CDR3 sequence: CASSLGTGESYGYTF. CDR3 DNA: TGTGCCAGTAGCCTTGGAACAGGGGAATCCTATGGCTACACCTTC. Using reference TRBV19 and TRBJ1-2 for the parts outside the CDR3, the full variable domain is DGGITQSPKYLFRKEGQNVTLSCEQNLNHDAMYWYRQDPGQGLRLIYYSQIVNDFQKGDIAEGYSVSREKKESFPLTVTSAQKNPTAFYLCASSLGTGESYGYTFGSGTRLTVV.

The chain has TRBV10-3 and TRBJ2-7, with D hard to call. Trimming removed 2 bases at V and 6 bases at J, with 5 bases between. From germline, CDR1 is ENHRY and CDR2 SYGVKD. The CDR3 loop spans 11 amino acids. The CDR3 reads CAISEGSEQYF. The CDR3 nucleotides are TGTGCCATCAGTGAGGGCAGCGAGCAGTACTTC.

V and J are TRBV7-3 and TRBJ1-1; 10 bases fit TRBD1. The germline V gene encodes CDR1 SGHTA and CDR2 FQGTGA. V gave up 3 bases and J gave up 5 bases; unmatched junction bases: 6. This CDR3 has 15 amino acids. CDR3 coding DNA: TGTGCCAGCAGCTTCACCGGGACAGGGGAAACTGAAGCTTTCTTT. This gives the protein CASSFTGTGETEAFF.

This clonotype has more than one count but fewer than ten. The gene calls are TRBV7-2 and TRBJ1-2; 8 bases match TRBD1. Unmatched junction bases numbered 2, after V lost 4 bases and J lost 4 bases. This CDR3 has 13 residues. Germline V lookup: CDR1 SGHTA, CDR2 FQGNSA. The CDR3 sequence: CASSYRGTYGYTF. CDR3 bases: TGTGCCAGCAGCTACAGGGGGACCTATGGCTACACCTTC.

The chain recombines TRBV20-1 with TRBJ2-1; D gene ambiguous. This CDR3 has 15 amino acids. V was clipped by 0 bases and J by 2 bases, with 11 bases between them. CDR1 and CDR2 from the germline V gene are DFQATT and SNEGSKA (reference sequence). This chain's CDR3 is CSARDSGIPYNEQFF. The DNA for the CDR3 is TGCAGTGCTAGAGATAGTGGGATCCCCTACAATGAGCAGTTCTTC.

The chain employs TRBV24-1 and TRBJ2-1; D gene unclear. The CDR3 loop spans 13 amino acids. V was trimmed by 9 bases and J by 4 bases, leaving 12 bases between them. Germline V lookup: CDR1 KGHDR, CDR2 SFDVKD. Here the CDR3 reads CATSGPSYNEQFF. The CDR3 DNA reads as TGTGCCACCTCAGGCCCGTCATACAATGAGCAGTTCTTC.

The rearrangement links TRBV27 to TRBJ2-3; 7 nucleotides align to TRBD1. Germline V gives CDR1 MNHEY, CDR2 SMNVEV (reference sequence). The CDR3 sequence is 16 residues long. After removal of 5 bases from V and 1 base from J, the junction contained 9 bases not matched to a gene. The CDR3 coding sequence is TGTGCCAGCAGTCCAGACAGGGTCCTAGGCACAGATACGCAGTATTTT. Encoded protein: CASSPDRVLGTDTQYF.

The rearrangement links TRBV27 to TRBJ2-7; the match to TRBD2 covers 7 bases. CDR3 size: 13 residues. The V and J ends lost 5 bases and 3 bases, in that order; junction bases with no gene match: 4. Germline CDR1 MNHEY, CDR2 SMNVEV (reference sequence). CDR3 sequence reads: CASSLTSVYEQYF. The DNA of the CDR3 is TGTGCCAGCAGTCTTACTAGCGTCTACGAGCAGTACTTC.

The chain links TRBV20-1 to TRBJ2-3; 10 bases agree with TRBD2. The V and J ends lost 6 bases and 1 base, in that order; junction bases with no gene match: 4. CDR1 is DFQATT, CDR2 SNEGSKA, per germline (reference sequence). The CDR3 runs 14 residues. CDR3 coding DNA: TGCAGTGCCCCGACTAGCGGGCGCACAGATACGCAGTATTTT. Protein: CSAPTSGRTDTQYF.

The CDR3 DNA reads TGCAGTGCGGGACCGGGAAGCGGAGATCGGTGGGCCCAAGAGACCCAGTACTTC. Translated, it gives CSAGPGSGDRWAQETQYF. This rearrangement joins TRBV20-1 to TRBJ2-5, with D perhaps given as TRBD1 or TRBD2 (5 bases each). CDR1 is DFQATT, CDR2 SNEGSKA, per germline (reference sequence). The CDR3 runs to 18 residues. Trimming stripped 6 bases from V and 1 base from J, with 27 bases between.

This clonotype appeared a few times. The chain uses TRBV6-2 or TRBV6-3 and TRBJ1-5; D possibly corresponds to TRBD1 (5 bases). With 4 bases removed from V and 6 bases from J, the gap between germline ends came to 16 bases. Germline CDR1 MNHEY, CDR2 SVGEGT. The CDR3 sequence is 15 residues long. CDR3 in amino acids: CASSSRGGWGQPQHF. The CDR3 DNA is TGTGCCAGCAGTTCCCGGGGGGGTTGGGGTCAGCCCCAGCATTTT.

V and J are TRBV5-4 and TRBJ2-5; TRBD2 aligns across 7 bases. The CDR3 totals 13 residues. With V trimmed by 0 bases and J by 4 bases, 0 bases remained unmatched. Germline lookup yields CDR1 SGHNT and CDR2 YYREEE (reference sequence). DNA of the CDR3: TGTGCCAGCAGCTTGGGGGAGGGAGAGACCCAGTACTTC. The encoded protein is CASSLGEGETQYF.

This clonotype has only a few counts. The V call is TRBV20-1, the J call TRBJ2-1; 12 bases align to TRBD2. The germline V gene encodes CDR1 DFQATT and CDR2 SNEGSKA (reference sequence). The CDR3 extends over 14 amino acids. Unmatched junction bases numbered 3, after V lost 3 bases and J lost 6 bases. Here the CDR3 DNA reads TGCAGTGCTAGTCTAGCGGGAGGGGCCAATGAGCAGTTCTTC. Its protein product is CSASLAGGANEQFF.

The rearrangement links TRBV28 to TRBJ2-7; D unclear. This CDR3 is 14 amino acids long. From germline, CDR1 is MDHEN and CDR2 SYDVKM. Trimming removed 1 base from V and 3 bases from J, with 10 bases in between. CDR3 DNA: TGTGCCAGCAGTTTATCGACTGTGGTCTACGAGCAGTACTTC. This gives the protein CASSLSTVVYEQYF. Full variable domain (outside the CDR3, taken from reference TRBV28 and TRBJ2-7): DVKVTQSSRYLVKRTGEKVFLECVQDMDHENMFWYRQDPGLGLRLIYFSYDVKMKEKGDIPEGYSVSREKKERFSLILESASTNQTSMYLCASSLSTVVYEQYFGPGTRLTVT.

In this sample, this clonotype turned up a few times. The CDR3 reads CSASSLDRGAYEQYF. The DNA of the CDR3 is TGCAGTGCTAGTTCTTTGGACAGGGGAGCCTACGAGCAGTACTTC. This chain connects TRBV20-1 to TRBJ2-7, with 9 bases fitting TRBD1. Germline values: CDR1 DFQATT, CDR2 SNEGSKA (reference sequence). CDR3 length equals 15 residues. With V trimmed by 3 bases and J by 2 bases, 8 bases remained unmatched.

The chain carries TRBV28 and TRBJ1-2; D not certain. Germline loops: CDR1 MDHEN, CDR2 SYDVKM. CDR3 length equals 11 residues. V gave up 5 bases and J gave up 2 bases, with 3 bases separating them. The CDR3 DNA follows: TGTGCCAGCAGTATGAACTATGGCTACACCTTC. Its translation is CASSMNYGYTF.